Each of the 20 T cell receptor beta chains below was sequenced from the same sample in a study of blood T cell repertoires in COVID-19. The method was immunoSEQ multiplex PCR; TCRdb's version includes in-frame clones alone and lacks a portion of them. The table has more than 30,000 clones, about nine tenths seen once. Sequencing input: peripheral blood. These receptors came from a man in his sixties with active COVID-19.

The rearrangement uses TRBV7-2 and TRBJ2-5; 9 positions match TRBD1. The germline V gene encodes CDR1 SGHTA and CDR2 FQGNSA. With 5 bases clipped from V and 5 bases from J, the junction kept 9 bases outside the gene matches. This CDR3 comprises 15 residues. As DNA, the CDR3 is TGTGCCAGCAGCGGGTCGGACAGGGGCAGGGAGACCCAGTACTTC. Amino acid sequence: CASSGSDRGRETQYF. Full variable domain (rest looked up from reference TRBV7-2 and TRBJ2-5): GAGVSQSPSNKVTEKGKDVELRCDPISGHTALYWYRQSLGQGLEFLIYFQGNSAPDKSGLPSDRFSAERTGGSVSTLTIQRTQQEDSAVYLCASSGSDRGRETQYFGPGTRLLVL.

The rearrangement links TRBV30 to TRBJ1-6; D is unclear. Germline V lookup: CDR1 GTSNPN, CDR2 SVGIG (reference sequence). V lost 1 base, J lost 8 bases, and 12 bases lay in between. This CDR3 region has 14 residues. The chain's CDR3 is CAWSGLVGDSPLHF. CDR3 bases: TGTGCCTGGAGTGGTCTGGTGGGAGATTCACCCCTCCACTTT. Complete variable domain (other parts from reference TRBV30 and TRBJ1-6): SQTIHQWPATLVQPVGSPLSLECTVEGTSNPNLYWYRQAAGRGLQLLFYSVGIGQISSEVPQNLSASRPQDRQFILSSKKLLLSDSGFYLCAWSGLVGDSPLHFGNGTRLTVT.

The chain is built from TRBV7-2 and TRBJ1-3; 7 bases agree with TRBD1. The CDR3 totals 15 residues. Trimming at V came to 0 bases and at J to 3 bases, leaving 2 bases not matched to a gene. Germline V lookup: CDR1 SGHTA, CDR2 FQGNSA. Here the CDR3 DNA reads TGTGCCAGCAGCTTAGCCGGGACAGATGGAAACACCATATATTTT. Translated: CASSLAGTDGNTIYF.

This CDR3 is CSAAENVNQPQHF. The CDR3 DNA follows: TGCAGCGCCGCTGAGAACGTTAATCAGCCCCAGCATTTT. The J gene is TRBJ1-5, the V gene TRBV29-1; D not resolved. The germline CDR1 and CDR2 sequences are SQVTM and ANQGSEA. Trimming removed 7 bases from V and 4 bases from J, with 14 bases in between. This CDR3 has 13 amino acids.

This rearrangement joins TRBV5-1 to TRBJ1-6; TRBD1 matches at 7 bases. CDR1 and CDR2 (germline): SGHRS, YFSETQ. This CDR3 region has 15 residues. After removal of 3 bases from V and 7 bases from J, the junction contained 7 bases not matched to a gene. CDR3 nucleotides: TGCGCCAGCAGCTCCCTCGAGGGGGCCAATTCACCCCTCCACTTT. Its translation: CASSSLEGANSPLHF. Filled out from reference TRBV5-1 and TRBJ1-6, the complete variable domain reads KAGVTQTPRYLIKTRGQQVTLSCSPISGHRSVSWYQQTPGQGLQFLFEYFSETQRNKGNFPGRFSGRQFSNSRSEMNVSTLELGDSALYLCASSSLEGANSPLHFGNGTRLTVT.

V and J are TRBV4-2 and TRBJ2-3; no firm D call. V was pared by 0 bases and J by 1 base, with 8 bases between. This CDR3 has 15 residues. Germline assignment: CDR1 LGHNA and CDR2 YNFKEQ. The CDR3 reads CASSQDPIGTDTQYF. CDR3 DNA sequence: TGTGCCAGCAGCCAAGATCCGATAGGCACAGATACGCAGTATTTT.

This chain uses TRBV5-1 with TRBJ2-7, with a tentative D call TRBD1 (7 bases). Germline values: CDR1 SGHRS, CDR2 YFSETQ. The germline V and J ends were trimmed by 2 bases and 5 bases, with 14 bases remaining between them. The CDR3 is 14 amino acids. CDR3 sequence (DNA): TGCGCCAGCAGCTTCGGGACAGCGGGCAACGAGCAGTACTTC. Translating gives CASSFGTAGNEQYF.

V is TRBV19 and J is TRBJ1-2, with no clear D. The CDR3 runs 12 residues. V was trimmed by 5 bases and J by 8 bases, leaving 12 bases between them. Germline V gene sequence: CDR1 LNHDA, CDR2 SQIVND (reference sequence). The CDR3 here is CASSWQPRGYTF. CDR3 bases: TGTGCCAGTAGTTGGCAGCCCAGGGGCTACACCTTC.

DNA for the CDR3: TGTGCCAGCTCACCTCCTTCGGGACAGGGCGACGAGCAGTACTTC. Translating it yields CASSPPSGQGDEQYF. The chain carries TRBV18 and TRBJ2-7, with 9 bases that match TRBD1. This CDR3 contains 15 residues. Germline V gene data show CDR1 as KGHSH and CDR2 as LQKENI. After removal of 3 bases from V and 5 bases from J, the junction contained 8 bases not matched to a gene.

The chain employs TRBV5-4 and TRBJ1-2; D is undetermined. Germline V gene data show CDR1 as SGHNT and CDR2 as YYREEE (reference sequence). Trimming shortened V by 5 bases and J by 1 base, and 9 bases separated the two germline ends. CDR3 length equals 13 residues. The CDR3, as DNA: TGTGCCAGCAGAGGCGGGTTTAACTATGGCTACACCTTC. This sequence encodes CASRGGFNYGYTF.

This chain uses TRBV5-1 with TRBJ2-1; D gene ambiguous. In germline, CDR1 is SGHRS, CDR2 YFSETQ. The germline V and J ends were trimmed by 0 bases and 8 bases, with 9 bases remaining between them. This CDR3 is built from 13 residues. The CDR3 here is CASSLAEVDEQFF. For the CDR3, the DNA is TGCGCCAGCAGCTTGGCCGAGGTTGATGAGCAGTTCTTC. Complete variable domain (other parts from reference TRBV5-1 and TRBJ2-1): KAGVTQTPRYLIKTRGQQVTLSCSPISGHRSVSWYQQTPGQGLQFLFEYFSETQRNKGNFPGRFSGRQFSNSRSEMNVSTLELGDSALYLCASSLAEVDEQFFGPGTRLTVL.

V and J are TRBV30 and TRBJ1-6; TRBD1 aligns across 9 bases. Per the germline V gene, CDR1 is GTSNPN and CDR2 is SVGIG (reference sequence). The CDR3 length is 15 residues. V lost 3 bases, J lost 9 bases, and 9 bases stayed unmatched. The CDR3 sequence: CAWSSGTGFTSPLHF. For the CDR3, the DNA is TGTGCCTGGAGCTCCGGGACAGGGTTTACTTCACCCCTCCACTTT.

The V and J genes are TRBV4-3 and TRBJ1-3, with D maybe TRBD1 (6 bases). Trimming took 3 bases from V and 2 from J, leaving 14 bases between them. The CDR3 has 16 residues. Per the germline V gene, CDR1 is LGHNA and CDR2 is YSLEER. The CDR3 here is CASSQRWGRPGNTIYF. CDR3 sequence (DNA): TGCGCCAGCAGCCAGCGATGGGGGCGACCTGGAAACACCATATATTTT.

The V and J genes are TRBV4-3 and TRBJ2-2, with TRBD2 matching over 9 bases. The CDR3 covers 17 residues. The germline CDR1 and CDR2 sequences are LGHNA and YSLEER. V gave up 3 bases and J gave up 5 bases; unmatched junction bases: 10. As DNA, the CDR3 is TGCGCCAGCAGCCAGGAGGCGTGGCGGGGGGGGACCGGGGAGCTGTTTTTT. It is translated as CASSQEAWRGGTGELFF.

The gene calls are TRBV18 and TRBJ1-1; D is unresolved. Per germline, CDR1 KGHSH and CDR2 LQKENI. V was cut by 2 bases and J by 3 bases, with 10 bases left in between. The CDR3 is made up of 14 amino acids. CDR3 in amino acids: CASSPNSYYTEAFF. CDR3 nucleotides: TGTGCCAGCTCACCAAACAGCTATTACACTGAAGCTTTCTTT.

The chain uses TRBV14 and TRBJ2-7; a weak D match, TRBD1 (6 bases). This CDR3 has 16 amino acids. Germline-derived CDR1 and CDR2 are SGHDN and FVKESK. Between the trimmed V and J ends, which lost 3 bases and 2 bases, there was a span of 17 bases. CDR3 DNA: TGTGCCAGCAGCCACGATTCGTGGGGGCTTCCCTACGAGCAGTACTTC. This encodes CASSHDSWGLPYEQYF. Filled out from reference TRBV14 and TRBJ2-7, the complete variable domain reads EAGVTQFPSHSVIEKGQTVTLRCDPISGHDNLYWYRRVMGKEIKFLLHFVKESKQDESGMPNNRFLAERTGGTYSTLKVQPAELEDSGVYFCASSHDSWGLPYEQYFGPGTRLTVT.

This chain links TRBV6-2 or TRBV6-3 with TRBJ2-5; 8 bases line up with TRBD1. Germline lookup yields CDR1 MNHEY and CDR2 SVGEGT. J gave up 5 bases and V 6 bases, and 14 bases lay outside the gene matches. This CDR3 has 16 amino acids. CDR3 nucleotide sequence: TGTGCCAGCAGCCTCCTAGGACAGGGTAAAGGCGAGACCCAGTACTTC. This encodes CASSLLGQGKGETQYF.

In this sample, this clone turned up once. The CDR3 spells CASSLFLGRNQETQYF. DNA for the CDR3: TGTGCCAGCAGTTTATTTCTAGGCAGAAACCAAGAGACCCAGTACTTC. The rearrangement uses TRBV28 and TRBJ2-5; D ambiguous. The CDR3 sequence is 16 residues long. V gave up 1 base and J gave up 0 bases, with 12 bases separating them. Per the germline V gene, CDR1 is MDHEN and CDR2 is SYDVKM. Using reference TRBV28 and TRBJ2-5 for the parts outside the CDR3, the full variable domain is DVKVTQSSRYLVKRTGEKVFLECVQDMDHENMFWYRQDPGLGLRLIYFSYDVKMKEKGDIPEGYSVSREKKERFSLILESASTNQTSMYLCASSLFLGRNQETQYFGPGTRLLVL.

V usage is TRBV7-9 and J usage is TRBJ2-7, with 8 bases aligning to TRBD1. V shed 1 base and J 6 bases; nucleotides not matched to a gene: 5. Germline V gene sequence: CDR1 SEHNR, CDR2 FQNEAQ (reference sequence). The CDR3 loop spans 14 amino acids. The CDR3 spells CASSLVGQVSEQYF. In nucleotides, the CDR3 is TGTGCCAGCAGCTTAGTGGGACAGGTGAGCGAGCAGTACTTC.

The CDR3 loop reads CAWRPLLAGGQYF. CDR3 nucleotide sequence: TGTGCCTGGAGACCCCTTCTAGCGGGAGGTCAGTATTTT. The V gene is TRBV30, the J gene TRBJ2-3, with 11 bases matching TRBD2. The germline V gene encodes CDR1 GTSNPN and CDR2 SVGIG (reference sequence). J gave up 12 bases and V 3 bases, and 8 bases lay outside the gene matches. This CDR3 has 13 amino acids.